This T cell receptor (beta chain) was sequenced during a study of T cells in Graves' hyperthyroidism and ophthalmopathy. Study-level background: Once the initial diagnosis was made, peripheral blood was obtained before any treatment. Whole-study findings and limits: Through a model of 13 V-J features, ophthalmopathy was separated from stable hyperthyroidism.

Comments on this clonotype: The target antigen is unknown.

Patients with ophthalmopathy all had a Clinical Activity Score of at least 3, a NOSPECS grade of at least 4 and duration under 3 months. Researchers took RNA transcripts and amplified the TCR beta CDR3 regions from them. HTBI primers were the set used in a first-round RT-PCR of the TCR CDR3. TCRdb re-called the multiplex PCR reads through MiXCR, storing one row per CDR3 protein. The sample carries around 360,000 distinct CDR3 sequences, 13% to 15% recorded once. Germline V gives CDR1 SNHLY, CDR2 FYNNEI. There are 16 residues in the CDR3. Trimming took 2 bases from V and 1 from J, leaving 12 bases between them.

The origin of this receptor is a woman aged 55-70 years with Graves' ophthalmopathy. The rearrangement uses TRBV2 and TRBJ2-4; D uncertain. The sequencing input was blood. The CDR3 loop is CASSERGVRAKNIQYF. The CDR3 DNA is TGTGCCAGCAGTGAAAGAGGTGTTCGGGCCAAAAACATTCAGTACTTC.